Given below is one T cell receptor beta chain in context. The sample originates from a study of blood T cell repertoires in COVID-19. This table comes from immunoSEQ multiplex PCR, and its TCRdb copy is limited to in-frame clones, with some not included. The sample lists roughly 130,000 clones, 90% occurring once. V was clipped by 0 bases and J by 5 bases; unmatched bases: 6. This CDR3 has 15 amino acids. Looked up from germline, CDR1 is MDHEN and CDR2 is SYDVKM. The sequence was collected from a man in his fifties or sixties with COVID-19, enrolled during active disease. Source material: peripheral blood. The gene calls are TRBV28 and TRBJ1-1; 7 nucleotides match TRBD1. CDR3 protein: CASSLWGGQKTEAFF. The CDR3 region has the DNA TGTGCCAGCAGTTTATGGGGGGGACAGAAGACTGAAGCTTTCTTT.